This T cell receptor (beta chain) was identified in a study of tumor-infiltrating lymphocytes in primary liver carcinoma. Using a constant-region primer together with ProtoScript II reverse transcriptase, TCR beta cDNA was made from approximately 0.55 ug of total RNA. Amplification in three nested multiplex PCR rounds with slightly modified ARM-PCR gave rise to TCR beta libraries. The opening two PCR rounds, around 10 cycles each, paired TRBV1-TRBV30 forward primers with a C-beta reverse primer. TCRdb re-called the multiplex PCR reads with MiXCR, one entry per CDR3 protein. The sample lists some 180,000 distinct CDR3 sequences, 60% seen once, with about 70% in the top ten. V dropped 4 bases and J dropped 2 bases, with 11 bases sitting between them. The germline CDR1 and CDR2 sequences are MDHEN and SYDVKM. This CDR3 region has 14 residues. RNA was extracted from whole blood without cell sorting, alongside germline DNA. Patients in the cohort were treatment-naive and living with chronic HBV infection. Before the operation took place, around 4 milliliters of peripheral blood were collected.

The sequenced sample consisted of peripheral blood. The chain is built from TRBV28 and TRBJ1-2; maybe TRBD1 (5 bases). The receptor comes from a man aged 40-49 years with primary liver carcinoma and hepatitis B virus infection. The CDR3 spells CASSSRDRNYGYTF. For the CDR3, the DNA is TGTGCCAGCAGTTCCCGAGACAGAAACTATGGCTACACCTTC.